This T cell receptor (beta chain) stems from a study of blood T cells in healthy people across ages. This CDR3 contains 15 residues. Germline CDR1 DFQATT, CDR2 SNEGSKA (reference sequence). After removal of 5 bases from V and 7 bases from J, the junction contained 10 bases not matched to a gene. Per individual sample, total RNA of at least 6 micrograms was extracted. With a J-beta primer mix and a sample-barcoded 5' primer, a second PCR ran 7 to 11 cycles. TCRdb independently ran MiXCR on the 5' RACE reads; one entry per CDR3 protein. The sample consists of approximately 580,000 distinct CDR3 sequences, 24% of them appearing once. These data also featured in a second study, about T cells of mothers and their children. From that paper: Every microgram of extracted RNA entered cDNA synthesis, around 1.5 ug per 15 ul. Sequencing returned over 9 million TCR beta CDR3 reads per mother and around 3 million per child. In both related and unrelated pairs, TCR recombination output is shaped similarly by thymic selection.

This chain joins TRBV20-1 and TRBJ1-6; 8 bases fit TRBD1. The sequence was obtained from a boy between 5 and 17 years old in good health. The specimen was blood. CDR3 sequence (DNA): TGCAGTGCTCCCATAAGACAGGGGATGAATTCACCCCTCCACTTT. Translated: CSAPIRQGMNSPLHF.